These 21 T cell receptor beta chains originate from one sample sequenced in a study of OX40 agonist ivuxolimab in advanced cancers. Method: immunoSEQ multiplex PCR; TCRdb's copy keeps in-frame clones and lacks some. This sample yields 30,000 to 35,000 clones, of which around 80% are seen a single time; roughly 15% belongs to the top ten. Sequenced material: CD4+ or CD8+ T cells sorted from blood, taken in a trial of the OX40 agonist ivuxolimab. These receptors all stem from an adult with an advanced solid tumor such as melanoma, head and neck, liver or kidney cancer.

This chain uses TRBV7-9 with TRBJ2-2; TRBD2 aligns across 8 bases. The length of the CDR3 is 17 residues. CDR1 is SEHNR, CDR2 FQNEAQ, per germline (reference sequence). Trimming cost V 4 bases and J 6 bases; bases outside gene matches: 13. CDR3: CASSSRAAGGVSGELFF. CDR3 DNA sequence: TGTGCCAGCAGCTCCCGAGCTGCGGGAGGAGTGTCCGGGGAGCTGTTTTTT.

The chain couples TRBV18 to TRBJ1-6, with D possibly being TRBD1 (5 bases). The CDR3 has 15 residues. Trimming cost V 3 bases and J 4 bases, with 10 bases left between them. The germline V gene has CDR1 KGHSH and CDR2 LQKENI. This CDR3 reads CASSPGGRYNSPLHF. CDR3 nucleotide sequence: TGTGCCAGCTCACCGGGGGGACGGTATAATTCACCCCTCCACTTT.

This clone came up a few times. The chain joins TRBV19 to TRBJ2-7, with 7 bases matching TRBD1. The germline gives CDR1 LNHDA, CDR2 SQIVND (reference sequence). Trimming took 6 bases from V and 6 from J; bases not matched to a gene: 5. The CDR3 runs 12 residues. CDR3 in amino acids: CASRDRASEQYF. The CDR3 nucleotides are TGTGCCAGTAGAGACAGGGCCTCCGAGCAGTACTTC.

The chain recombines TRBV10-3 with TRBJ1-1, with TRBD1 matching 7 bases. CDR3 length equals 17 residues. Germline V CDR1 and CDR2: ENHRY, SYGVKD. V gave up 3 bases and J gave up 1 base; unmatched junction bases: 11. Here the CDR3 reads CAISDPGGGSRNTEAFF. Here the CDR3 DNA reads TGTGCCATCAGTGACCCAGGGGGGGGGAGTAGGAACACTGAAGCTTTCTTT.

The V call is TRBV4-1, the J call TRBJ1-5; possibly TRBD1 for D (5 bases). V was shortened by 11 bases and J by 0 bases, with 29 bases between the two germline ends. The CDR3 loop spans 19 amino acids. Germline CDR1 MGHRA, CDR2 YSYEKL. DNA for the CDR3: TGCGCCGGCCCCGGGGGTTGGGGTCGGGGGTTTAATAGCAATCAGCCCCAGCATTTT. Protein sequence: CAGPGGWGRGFNSNQPQHF.

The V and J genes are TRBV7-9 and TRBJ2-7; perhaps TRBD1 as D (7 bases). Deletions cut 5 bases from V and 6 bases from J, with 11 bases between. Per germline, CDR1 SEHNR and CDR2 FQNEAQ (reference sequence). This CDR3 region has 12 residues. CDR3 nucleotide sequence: TGTGCCAGCAGCAGCCAGGGGGGCGAGCAGTACTTC. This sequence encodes CASSSQGGEQYF.

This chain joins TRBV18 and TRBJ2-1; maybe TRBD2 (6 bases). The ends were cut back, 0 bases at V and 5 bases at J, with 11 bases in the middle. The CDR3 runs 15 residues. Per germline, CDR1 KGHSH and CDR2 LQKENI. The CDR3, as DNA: TGTGCCAGCTCACCACCCCCCGGGAGTCACAATGAGCAGTTCTTC. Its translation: CASSPPPGSHNEQFF.

The CDR3 DNA is TGTGCCAGCTCGGGTACAGGGGAGACCCAGTACTTC. The encoded protein is CASSGTGETQYF. This chain links TRBV18 with TRBJ2-5, with D possibly TRBD1 on 6 matching bases. Trimming removed 6 bases from V and 5 bases from J, with 10 bases in between. In germline, CDR1 is KGHSH, CDR2 LQKENI. The CDR3 totals 12 residues.

The DNA for the CDR3 is TGCGCCAGCAGCCTAAGCGGGGGGGCTGGAGATACGCAGTATTTT. Encoded protein: CASSLSGGAGDTQYF. V gene TRBV5-1 combines with J gene TRBJ2-3; the match to TRBD2 covers 10 bases. Germline V CDR1 and CDR2: SGHRS, YFSETQ. This CDR3 has 15 residues. Trimming removed 4 bases from V and 5 bases from J; junction bases left unmatched: 7.

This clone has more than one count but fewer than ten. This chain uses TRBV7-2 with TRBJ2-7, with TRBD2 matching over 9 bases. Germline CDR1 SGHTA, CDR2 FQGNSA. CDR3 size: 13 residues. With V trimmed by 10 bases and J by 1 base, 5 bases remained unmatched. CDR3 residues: CATAGGGSYEQYF. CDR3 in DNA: TGTGCCACGGCGGGGGGGGGTTCCTACGAGCAGTACTTC.

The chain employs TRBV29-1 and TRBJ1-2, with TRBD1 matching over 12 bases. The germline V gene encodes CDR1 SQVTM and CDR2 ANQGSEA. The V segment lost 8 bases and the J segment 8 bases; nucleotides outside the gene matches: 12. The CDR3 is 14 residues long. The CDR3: CSTSGTGGQWGYTF. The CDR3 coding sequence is TGCAGCACTTCAGGGACAGGGGGCCAATGGGGCTACACCTTC.

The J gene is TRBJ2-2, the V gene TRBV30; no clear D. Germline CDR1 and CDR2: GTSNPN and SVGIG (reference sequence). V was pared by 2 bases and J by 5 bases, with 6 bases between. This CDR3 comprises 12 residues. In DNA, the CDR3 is TGTGCCTGGAGTAAGGGTACCGGGGAGCTGTTTTTT. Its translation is CAWSKGTGELFF.

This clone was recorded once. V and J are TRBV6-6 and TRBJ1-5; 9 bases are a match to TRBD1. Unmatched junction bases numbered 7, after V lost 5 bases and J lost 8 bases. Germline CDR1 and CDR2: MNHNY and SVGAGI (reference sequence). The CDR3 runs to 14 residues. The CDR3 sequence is CASSNRGLSEPQHF. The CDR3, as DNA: TGTGCCAGCAGTAACAGGGGGCTATCAGAGCCCCAGCATTTT.

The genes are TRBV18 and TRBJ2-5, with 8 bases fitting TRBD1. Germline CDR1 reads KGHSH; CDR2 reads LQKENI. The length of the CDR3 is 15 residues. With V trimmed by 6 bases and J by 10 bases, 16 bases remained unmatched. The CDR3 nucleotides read TGTGCCAGCTCTCCGCGGGACAGGAACGCACCGGACCAGTACTTC. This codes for CASSPRDRNAPDQYF.

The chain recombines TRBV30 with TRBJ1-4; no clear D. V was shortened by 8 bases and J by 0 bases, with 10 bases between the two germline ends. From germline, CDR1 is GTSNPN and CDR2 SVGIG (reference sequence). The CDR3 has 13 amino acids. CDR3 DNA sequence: TGTGCCAGCGATTATGCAACTAATGAAAAACTGTTTTTT. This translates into CASDYATNEKLFF.

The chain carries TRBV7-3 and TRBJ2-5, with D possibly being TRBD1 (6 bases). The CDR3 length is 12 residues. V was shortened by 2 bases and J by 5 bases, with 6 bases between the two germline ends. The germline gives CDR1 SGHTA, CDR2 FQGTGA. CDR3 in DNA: TGTGCCAGCAGCTTACAGGGGGAGACCCAGTACTTC. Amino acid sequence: CASSLQGETQYF.

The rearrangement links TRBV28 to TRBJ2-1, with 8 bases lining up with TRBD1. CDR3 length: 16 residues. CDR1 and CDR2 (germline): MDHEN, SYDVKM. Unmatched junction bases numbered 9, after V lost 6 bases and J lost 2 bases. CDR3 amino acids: CASRRQGLGPYNEQFF. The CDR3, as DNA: TGTGCCAGCAGGCGACAGGGGCTAGGACCCTACAATGAGCAGTTCTTC.

The CDR3 nucleotides are TGTGCCAGCAGCTTAGGGGGCGAGGGACGTTCACCCCTCCACTTT. This gives the protein CASSLGGEGRSPLHF. The genes are TRBV7-9 and TRBJ1-6; TRBD1 might be the D (5 bases). V shed 1 base and J shed 9 bases, with 13 bases lying between them. The V gene's germline CDR1 is SEHNR and CDR2 FQNEAQ (reference sequence). The CDR3 is 15 residues long.

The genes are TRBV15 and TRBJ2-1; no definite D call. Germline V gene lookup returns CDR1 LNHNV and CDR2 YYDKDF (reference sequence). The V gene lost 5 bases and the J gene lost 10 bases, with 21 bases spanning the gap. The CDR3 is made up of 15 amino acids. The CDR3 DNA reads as TGTGCCACCAGCCGGTGGGGATCCAACTCATGGGAGCAGTTCTTC. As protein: CATSRWGSNSWEQFF.

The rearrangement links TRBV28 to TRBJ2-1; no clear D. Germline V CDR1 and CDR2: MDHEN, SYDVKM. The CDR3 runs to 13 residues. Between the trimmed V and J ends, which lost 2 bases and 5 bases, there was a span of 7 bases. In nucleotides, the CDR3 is TGTGCCAGCAGTTTAGACCGAAACAATGAGCAGTTCTTC. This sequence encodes CASSLDRNNEQFF.

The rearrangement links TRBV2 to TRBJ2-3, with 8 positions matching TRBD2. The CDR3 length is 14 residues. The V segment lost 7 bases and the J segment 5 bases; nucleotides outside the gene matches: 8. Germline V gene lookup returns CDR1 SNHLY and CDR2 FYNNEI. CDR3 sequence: CASKRAGEVDTQYF. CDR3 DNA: TGTGCCAGCAAGCGAGCGGGAGAAGTAGATACGCAGTATTTT.